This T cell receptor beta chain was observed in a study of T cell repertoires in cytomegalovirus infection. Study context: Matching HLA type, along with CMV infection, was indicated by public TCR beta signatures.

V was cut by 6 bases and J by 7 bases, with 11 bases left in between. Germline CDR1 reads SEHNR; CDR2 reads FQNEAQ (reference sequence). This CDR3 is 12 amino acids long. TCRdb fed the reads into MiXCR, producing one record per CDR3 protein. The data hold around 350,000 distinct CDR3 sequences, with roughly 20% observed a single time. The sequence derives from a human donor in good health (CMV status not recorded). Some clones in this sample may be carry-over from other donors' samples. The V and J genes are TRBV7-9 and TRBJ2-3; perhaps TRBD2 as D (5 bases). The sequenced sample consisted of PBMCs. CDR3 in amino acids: CASRDSSYTQYF. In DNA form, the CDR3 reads TGTGCCAGCAGAGATTCTAGCTATACGCAGTATTTT.